The T cell receptor beta chain described here comes from a study of blood T cell repertoires in COVID-19. The CDR3 is 15 amino acids. CDR1 is MNHEY and CDR2 is SMNVEV in the germline V gene (reference sequence). V was shortened by 5 bases and J by 5 bases, with 18 bases between the two germline ends. The repertoire was sequenced with immunoSEQ multiplex PCR; TCRdb's copy has only in-frame clones and lacks some. The data show approximately 100,000 clones, approximately 84% seen once. This chain joins TRBV27 and TRBJ1-2; D not resolved. This clonotype was sampled from an older man with acute or convalescent COVID-19. Sequencing input: peripheral blood. The CDR3 sequence is CASSQTGEGAYGYTF. The CDR3 nucleotides are TGTGCCAGCAGTCAAACCGGGGAGGGAGCTTATGGCTACACCTTC.